These 25 T cell receptor beta chains were all obtained from the same sample, sequenced in a study of T cell changes during pregnancy in multiple sclerosis. TCRdb keeps only in-frame clones here, not all; method: immunoSEQ multiplex PCR. Of tens of thousands of clones detected, roughly 92% appear once; the ten largest clones hold 3.7%. The sequenced sample was peripheral blood, obtained after pregnancy. The receptors shown here come from a female donor in good health, enrolled as a control in a pregnancy study.

The V and J genes are TRBV7-8 and TRBJ1-1; D perhaps matches TRBD1 (5 bases). The V gene lost 5 bases and the J gene lost 4 bases, with 14 bases spanning the gap. The CDR3 runs to 14 residues. Germline CDR1 reads SGHVS; CDR2 reads FQNEAQ. CDR3 sequence (DNA): TGTGCCAGCAGCACCCCCACCGGGGGCACTGAAGCTTTCTTT. This codes for CASSTPTGGTEAFF. The whole variable domain, filled in from reference TRBV7-8 and TRBJ1-1, reads GAGVSQSPRYKVAKRGQDVALRCDPISGHVSLFWYQQALGQGPEFLTYFQNEAQLDKSGLPSDRFFAERPEGSVSTLKIQRTQQEDSAVYLCASSTPTGGTEAFFGQGTRLTVV.

The chain employs TRBV5-1 and TRBJ2-7, with D possibly matching TRBD2 (5 bases). V gave up 5 bases and J gave up 2 bases, with 17 bases separating them. The CDR3 spans 15 residues. Germline CDR1 SGHRS, CDR2 YFSETQ. The CDR3: CASSPTLGRTYEQYF. CDR3 coding DNA: TGCGCCAGCAGTCCCACCTTGGGGAGAACCTACGAGCAGTACTTC.

V usage is TRBV11-2 and J usage is TRBJ1-6, with 10 bases identical to TRBD1. Losses at the gene ends were 1 base for V and 13 bases for J; bases not matched to a gene: 4. The germline CDR1 and CDR2 sequences are SGHAT and FQNNGV. This CDR3 region has 14 residues. The chain's CDR3 is CASSLGGTGVPLHF. CDR3 DNA: TGTGCCAGCAGCTTAGGGGGGACAGGGGTGCCCCTCCACTTT.

The chain employs TRBV7-8 and TRBJ1-4; no definite D call. V lost 0 bases to trimming and J lost 1 base, with 6 bases between them. Germline-derived CDR1 and CDR2 are SGHVS and FQNEAQ. This CDR3 comprises 15 residues. DNA for the CDR3: TGTGCCAGCAGCTTAGCTGGGAGAACTAATGAAAAACTGTTTTTT. It is translated as CASSLAGRTNEKLFF.

This chain connects TRBV7-2 to TRBJ2-2; D is uncertain. In germline, CDR1 is SGHTA, CDR2 FQGNSA. V lost 4 bases and J lost 8, with 8 bases in between. The CDR3 is 12 residues long. The CDR3 DNA reads TGTGCCAGCAGCTCCTACCAAGGGGAGCTGTTTTTT. Its protein is CASSSYQGELFF.

The chain joins TRBV29-1 to TRBJ2-1, with D possibly being TRBD2 (5 bases). Trimming left V 6 bases short and J 3 bases short, with 15 bases between. The germline V gene encodes CDR1 SQVTM and CDR2 ANQGSEA. The CDR3 consists of 14 residues. Here the CDR3 DNA reads TGCAGCGTCGCTTACCGCGGAGGCTACAATGAGCAGTTCTTC. Protein sequence: CSVAYRGGYNEQFF.

This rearrangement joins TRBV18 to TRBJ1-3, with TRBD1 matching 8 bases. Germline CDR1 and CDR2: KGHSH and LQKENI. CDR3 length: 16 amino acids. V shed 1 base, J shed 7 bases, and the junction held 9 bases outside the gene matches. The CDR3 region is CASSPRDRRDPNTIYF. The CDR3 nucleotides are TGTGCCAGCTCACCACGGGACAGGCGAGATCCCAACACCATATATTTT.

The chain uses TRBV7-2 and TRBJ2-7; D gene unclear. The germline V gene has CDR1 SGHTA and CDR2 FQGNSA. V lost 5 bases and J 4 bases, leaving 6 bases between the germline ends. The CDR3 loop spans 11 amino acids. In nucleotides, the CDR3 is TGTGCCAGCAGCCTACTATACGAGCAGTACTTC. Its protein product is CASSLLYEQYF. The variable domain in full, with the rest retrieved from reference TRBV7-2 and TRBJ2-7, is GAGVSQSPSNKVTEKGKDVELRCDPISGHTALYWYRQSLGQGLEFLIYFQGNSAPDKSGLPSDRFSAERTGGSVSTLTIQRTQQEDSAVYLCASSLLYEQYFGPGTRLTVT.

This chain connects TRBV7-9 to TRBJ2-7; D gene uncertain. The V gene's germline CDR1 is SEHNR and CDR2 FQNEAQ (reference sequence). The CDR3 runs to 12 residues. Deletions cut 3 bases from V and 5 bases from J, with 8 bases between. CDR3 nucleotides: TGTGCCAGCAGCTTCAGTGGGCACGAGCAGTACTTC. Residues: CASSFSGHEQYF. Variable domain in full (rest from reference TRBV7-9 and TRBJ2-7): DTGVSQNPRHKITKRGQNVTFRCDPISEHNRLYWYRQTLGQGPEFLTYFQNEAQLEKSRLLSDRFSAERPKGSFSTLEIQRTEQGDSAMYLCASSFSGHEQYFGPGTRLTVT.

This sequence joins TRBV12-5 and TRBJ1-2, with TRBD1 matching 9 bases. This CDR3 contains 15 residues. CDR1 is LGHNT and CDR2 is FRNRAP in the germline V gene. J gave up 3 bases and V 2 bases, and 4 bases lay outside the gene matches. The CDR3 spells CASGLMGQGDYGYTF. CDR3 DNA sequence: TGTGCTAGTGGTTTGATGGGACAGGGCGACTATGGCTACACCTTC.

This chain uses TRBV10-3 with TRBJ2-5; TRBD1 is a possible D gene (6 bases). V lost 2 bases and J 2 bases, leaving 9 bases between the germline ends. The CDR3 spans 14 residues. Germline loops: CDR1 ENHRY, CDR2 SYGVKD. The CDR3 DNA follows: TGTGCCATCAGTGAGCAGACAGGACAAGAGACCCAGTACTTC. Translated: CAISEQTGQETQYF.

The V and J genes are TRBV6-1 and TRBJ2-5; TRBD2 agrees at 10 bases. The V gene end was trimmed by 2 bases and the J gene end by 4 bases; junction bases not matched to a gene: 7. The CDR3 runs 16 residues. Per the germline V gene, CDR1 is MNHNS and CDR2 is SASEGT. DNA of the CDR3: TGTGCCAGCAGTGAAACGGTGGCTAGCGGGGGAGAGACCCAGTACTTC. Translating gives CASSETVASGGETQYF.

This clone was seen once. The chain joins TRBV5-1 to TRBJ2-5, with D possibly TRBD1 on 5 matching bases. Germline V gene data show CDR1 as SGHRS and CDR2 as YFSETQ. Trimming cost V 7 bases and J 2 bases, with 15 bases left between them. The CDR3 is 14 amino acids. CDR3 sequence: CASGAQTVQETQYF. The DNA of the CDR3 is TGCGCCAGCGGGGCCCAGACGGTGCAAGAGACCCAGTACTTC.

The rearrangement uses TRBV7-2 and TRBJ2-7; no firm D call. Germline V gene data show CDR1 as SGHTA and CDR2 as FQGNSA. V lost 0 bases to trimming and J lost 2 bases, with 5 bases between them. The CDR3 sequence is 13 residues long. CDR3 sequence: CASSLASTYEQYF. The CDR3 DNA reads as TGTGCCAGCAGCTTAGCGTCCACCTACGAGCAGTACTTC.

This chain connects TRBV6-5 to TRBJ1-2; D is perhaps TRBD1 (5 bases). Between the trimmed V and J ends, which lost 3 bases and 4 bases, there was a span of 12 bases. CDR1 MNHEY and CDR2 SVGAGI come from the germline V gene. The CDR3 is 14 amino acids. CDR3 nucleotide sequence: TGTGCCAGCAGTTATGGGGTGGACACCTATGGCTACACCTTC. This encodes CASSYGVDTYGYTF.

V usage is TRBV4-1 and J usage is TRBJ2-5; D might be TRBD2 (6 bases). V was cut by 1 base and J by 5 bases, with 14 bases left in between. This CDR3 is built from 15 residues. The germline V gene has CDR1 MGHRA and CDR2 YSYEKL. The CDR3 region is CASSQGAGHRETQYF. CDR3 DNA sequence: TGCGCCAGCAGCCAAGGAGCGGGCCACCGGGAGACCCAGTACTTC.

The rearrangement joins TRBV5-1 to TRBJ2-5; D gene uncertain. The V and J ends lost 1 base and 2 bases respectively, with 9 bases between them. The CDR3 is made up of 14 amino acids. CDR1 and CDR2 from the germline V gene are SGHRS and YFSETQ. The CDR3 DNA follows: TGCGCCAGCAGCTTGAGTGGCAGTCAAGAGACCCAGTACTTC. Its translation: CASSLSGSQETQYF.

The chain employs TRBV18 and TRBJ2-6, with a possible D match to TRBD1 (5 bases). Germline lookup yields CDR1 KGHSH and CDR2 LQKENI. The CDR3 extends over 18 amino acids. V shed 2 bases and J shed 0 bases, with 14 bases lying between them. CDR3 sequence: CASSPITGLGSGANVLTF. The CDR3 nucleotides read TGTGCCAGCTCACCAATAACAGGTCTAGGCTCTGGGGCCAACGTCCTGACTTTC.

The CDR3 sequence: CASGQGFDGYTF. CDR3 in DNA: TGTGCCAGTGGACAGGGCTTCGATGGCTACACCTTC. This chain uses TRBV6-5 with TRBJ1-2; 8 bases align to TRBD1. CDR1 is MNHEY and CDR2 is SVGAGI in the germline V gene. With V trimmed by 9 bases and J by 6 bases, 6 bases remained unmatched. This CDR3 comprises 12 residues.

The rearrangement joins TRBV10-3 to TRBJ2-7; no clear D gene. The CDR3 spans 14 residues. Trimming pared 2 bases from V and 0 bases from J, leaving 8 bases between. In germline, CDR1 is ENHRY, CDR2 SYGVKD. The CDR3 is CAISEPFRSYEQYF. As DNA, the CDR3 is TGTGCCATCAGTGAGCCGTTCCGCTCCTACGAGCAGTACTTC.

This chain uses TRBV5-1 with TRBJ1-4; D ambiguous. Per germline, CDR1 SGHRS and CDR2 YFSETQ. Trimming took off 0 bases at V and 5 bases at J, with 11 bases between the two ends. The CDR3 runs to 15 residues. The CDR3 DNA follows: TGCGCCAGCAGCTTGGCCAGGTTATCGAATGAAAAACTGTTTTTT. It yields the protein CASSLARLSNEKLFF.

The CDR3 DNA sequence: TGTGCCAGCAGTTCATCGGGACAGGGGGTCGGGGAGCTGTTTTTT. Its translation is CASSSSGQGVGELFF. V usage is TRBV28 and J usage is TRBJ2-2; 11 nucleotides agree with TRBD1. The CDR3 spans 15 residues. Germline loops: CDR1 MDHEN, CDR2 SYDVKM. The trim removed 4 bases at V and 7 bases at J, leaving 5 bases unmatched.

The V and J genes are TRBV7-9 and TRBJ1-2; 8 nucleotides align to TRBD1. CDR1 is SEHNR and CDR2 is FQNEAQ in the germline V gene (reference sequence). V lost 4 bases, J lost 7 bases, and 8 bases stayed unmatched. The CDR3 loop spans 14 amino acids. CDR3 amino acids: CASSYTGQGSGYTF. DNA of the CDR3: TGTGCCAGCAGCTATACCGGACAGGGCAGTGGCTACACCTTC.

The V and J genes are TRBV4-1 and TRBJ1-5; 7 positions match TRBD1. Per germline, CDR1 MGHRA and CDR2 YSYEKL. This CDR3 comprises 15 residues. Germline trimming cut 2 bases from V and 7 bases from J; bases unmatched to any gene: 8. CDR3 nucleotides: TGCGCCAGCAGCCAACCTGGACAGGTTGGACAGCCCCAGCATTTT. Translated: CASSQPGQVGQPQHF.

The rearrangement joins TRBV27 to TRBJ1-6; 8 bases line up with TRBD1. This CDR3 region has 15 residues. V lost 2 bases, J lost 10 bases, and 7 bases stayed unmatched. The V gene's germline CDR1 is MNHEY and CDR2 SMNVEV (reference sequence). The CDR3 spells CASSLHGQGSSPLHF. In DNA form, the CDR3 reads TGTGCCAGCAGTTTACATGGACAGGGATCCTCACCCCTCCACTTT.